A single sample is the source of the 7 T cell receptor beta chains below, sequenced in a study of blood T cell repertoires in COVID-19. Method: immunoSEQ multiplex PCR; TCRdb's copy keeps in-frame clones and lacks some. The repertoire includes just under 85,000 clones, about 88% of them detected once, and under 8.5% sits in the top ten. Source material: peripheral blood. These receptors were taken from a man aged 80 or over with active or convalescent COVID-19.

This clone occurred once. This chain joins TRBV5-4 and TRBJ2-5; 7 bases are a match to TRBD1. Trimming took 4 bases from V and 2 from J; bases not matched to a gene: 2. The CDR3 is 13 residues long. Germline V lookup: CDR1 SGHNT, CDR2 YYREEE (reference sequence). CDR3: CASSQGQQETQYF. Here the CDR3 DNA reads TGTGCCAGCAGCCAGGGACAGCAAGAGACCCAGTACTTC.

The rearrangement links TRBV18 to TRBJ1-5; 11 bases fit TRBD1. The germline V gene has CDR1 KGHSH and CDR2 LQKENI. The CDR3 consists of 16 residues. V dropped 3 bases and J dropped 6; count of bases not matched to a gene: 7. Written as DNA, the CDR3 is TGTGCCAGCTCACCTGGGACAGGGGGAGGTATTCAGCCCCAGCATTTT. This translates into CASSPGTGGGIQPQHF. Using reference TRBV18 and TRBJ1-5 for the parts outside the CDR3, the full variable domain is NAGVMQNPRHLVRRRGQEARLRCSPMKGHSHVYWYRQLPEEGLKFMVYLQKENIIDESGMPKERFSAEFPKEGPSILRIQQVVRGDSAAYFCASSPGTGGGIQPQHFGDGTRLSIL.

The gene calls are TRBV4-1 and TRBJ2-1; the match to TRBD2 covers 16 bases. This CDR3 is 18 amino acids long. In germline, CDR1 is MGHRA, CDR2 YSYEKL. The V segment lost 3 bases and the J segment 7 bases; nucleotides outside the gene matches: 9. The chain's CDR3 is CASSHGTSGGAGVNEQFF. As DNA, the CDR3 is TGCGCCAGCAGCCACGGGACTAGCGGGGGGGCCGGCGTGAATGAGCAGTTCTTC.

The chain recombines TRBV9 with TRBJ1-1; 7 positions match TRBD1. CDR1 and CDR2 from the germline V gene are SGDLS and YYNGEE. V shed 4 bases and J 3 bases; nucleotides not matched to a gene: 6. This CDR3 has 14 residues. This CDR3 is CASSNRDRDTEAFF. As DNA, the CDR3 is TGTGCCAGCAGCAACAGGGACAGAGACACTGAAGCTTTCTTT. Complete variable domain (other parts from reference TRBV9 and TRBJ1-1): DSGVTQTPKHLITATGQRVTLRCSPRSGDLSVYWYQQSLDQGLQFLIQYYNGEERAKGNILERFSAQQFPDLHSELNLSSLELGDSALYFCASSNRDRDTEAFFGQGTRLTVV.

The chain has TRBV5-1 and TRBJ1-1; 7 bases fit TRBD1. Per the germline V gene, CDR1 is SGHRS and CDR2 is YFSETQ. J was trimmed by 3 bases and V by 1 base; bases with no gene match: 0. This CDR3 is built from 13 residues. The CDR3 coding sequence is TGCGCCAGCAGCTTGACAGGGGACACTGAAGCTTTCTTT. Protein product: CASSLTGDTEAFF. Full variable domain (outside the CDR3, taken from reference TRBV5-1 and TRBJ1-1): KAGVTQTPRYLIKTRGQQVTLSCSPISGHRSVSWYQQTPGQGLQFLFEYFSETQRNKGNFPGRFSGRQFSNSRSEMNVSTLELGDSALYLCASSLTGDTEAFFGQGTRLTVV.

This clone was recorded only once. The CDR3 sequence is CASSWAGDGEAFF. The CDR3, as DNA: TGCGCCAGCAGCTGGGCAGGGGATGGTGAAGCTTTCTTT. The gene calls are TRBV5-1 and TRBJ1-1, with a weak D call TRBD1 (6 bases). CDR3 length: 13 amino acids. Trimming took 3 bases from V and 7 from J, leaving 13 bases between them. The germline V gene encodes CDR1 SGHRS and CDR2 YFSETQ. Based on the CDR3 plus reference TRBV5-1 and TRBJ1-1, the full variable domain is KAGVTQTPRYLIKTRGQQVTLSCSPISGHRSVSWYQQTPGQGLQFLFEYFSETQRNKGNFPGRFSGRQFSNSRSEMNVSTLELGDSALYLCASSWAGDGEAFFGQGTRLTVV.

CDR3 in DNA: TGTGCCAGCAGTGAAGGAGGGGGGGGGTACTACGAGCAGTACGTC. The encoded protein is CASSEGGGGYYEQYV. The chain combines TRBV2 with TRBJ2-7, with D possibly being TRBD2 (7 bases). The CDR3 loop spans 15 amino acids. Per the germline V gene, CDR1 is SNHLY and CDR2 is FYNNEI. With 1 base removed from V and 3 bases from J, the gap between germline ends came to 13 bases.